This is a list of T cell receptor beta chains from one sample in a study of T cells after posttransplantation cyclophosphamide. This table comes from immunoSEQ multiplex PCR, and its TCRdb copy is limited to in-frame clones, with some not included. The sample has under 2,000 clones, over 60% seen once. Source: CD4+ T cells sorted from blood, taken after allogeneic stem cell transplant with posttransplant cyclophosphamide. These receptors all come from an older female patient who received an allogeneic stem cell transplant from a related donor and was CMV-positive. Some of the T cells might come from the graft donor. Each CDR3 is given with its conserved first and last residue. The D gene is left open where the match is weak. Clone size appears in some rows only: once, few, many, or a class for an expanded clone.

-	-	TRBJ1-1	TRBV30	TGTGCCTGGGCATATAGGAGGGAATGGACTGAAGCTTTCTTT	CAWAYRREWTEAFF
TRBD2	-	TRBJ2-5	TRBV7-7	TGTGCCAGCAGCCCCCCCGGGACTAGCGGGAAAGAGACCCAGTACTTC	CASSPPGTSGKETQYF
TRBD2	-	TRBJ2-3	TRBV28	TGTGCCAGCAGGGTCAGGACTAGCGGGAGTACAGATACGCAGTATTTT	CASRVRTSGSTDTQYF
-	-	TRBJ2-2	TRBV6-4	TGTGCCAGCAGTCGACATATTTCGGGAGTTAACACCGGGGAGCTGTTTTTT	CASSRHISGVNTGELFF
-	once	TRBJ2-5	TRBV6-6	TGTGCCAGCAGTCCTCTTGGGGCGACCCAGTACTTC	CASSPLGATQYF
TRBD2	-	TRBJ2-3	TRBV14	TGTGCCAGCAGCCAAGCGACTAGCGGGAGATCTACGCAGTATTTT	CASSQATSGRSTQYF
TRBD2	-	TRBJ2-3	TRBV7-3	TGTGCCAGCAGCTTAACGGCTAGCGGGGCGACAGATACGCAGTATTTT	CASSLTASGATDTQYF
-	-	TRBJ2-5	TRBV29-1	TGCAGCGTAGTTACAGGTGTCGAGACCCAGTACTTC	CSVVTGVETQYF
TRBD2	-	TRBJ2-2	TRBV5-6	TGTGCCAGCAGCTGGGGGACTAGCGCGAGCCGCCTGGGCGGGGAGCTGTTTTTT	CASSWGTSASRLGGELFF
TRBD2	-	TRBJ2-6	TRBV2	TGTGCCAGCACTTGGGAGGGGAGGTCTGGGGCCAACGTCCTGACTTTC	CASTWEGRSGANVLTF
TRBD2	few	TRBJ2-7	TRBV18	TGTGCCAGCTCACCCAACGCCCCTAGCGGGAGCCACGAGCAGTACTTC	CASSPNAPSGSHEQYF
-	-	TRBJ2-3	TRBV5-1	TGCGCCAGCAGCTTGGGAGGGGGTTCCCCCACAGATACGCAGTATTTT	CASSLGGGSPTDTQYF
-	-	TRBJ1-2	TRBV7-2	TGTGCCAGCAGCTTATCGGGACACGAAGGCTACACCTTC	CASSLSGHEGYTF
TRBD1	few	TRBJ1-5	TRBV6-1	TGTGCCAGCAGTGCAGTAACAGGGGTGCTTCAGCCCCAGCATTTT	CASSAVTGVLQPQHF
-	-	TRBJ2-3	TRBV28	TGTGCGATCCGAGGGATCACAGATACGCAGTATTTT	CAIRGITDTQYF
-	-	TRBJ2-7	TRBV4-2	TGTGCCAGCAGCCAACGTCCTCGGGACGGAGGGGAGCAGTACTTC	CASSQRPRDGGEQYF
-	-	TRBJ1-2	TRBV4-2	TGTGCCAGCAGCCAAGGCGAATCAGGGCCCTATGGCTACACCTTC	CASSQGESGPYGYTF
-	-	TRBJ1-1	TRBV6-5	TGTGCCAGCAGTTACTCTGGGGCTTTGCGCACTGAAGCTTTCTTT	CASSYSGALRTEAFF
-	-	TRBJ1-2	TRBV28	TGTGCCAGCAGTACGATGGGGGGTCGGGGCGTCAACTATGGCTACACCTTC	CASSTMGGRGVNYGYTF
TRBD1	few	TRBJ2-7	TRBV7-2	TGTGCCAGCAGCCTACGGGACAGGGGCAACACCTTCCAGTACTTC	CASSLRDRGNTFQYF
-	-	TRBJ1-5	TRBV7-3	TGTGCCAGCAGCTTAACCGGAAGCGGCAATCAGCCCCAGCATTTT	CASSLTGSGNQPQHF
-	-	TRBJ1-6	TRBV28	TGTGCCAGCAGTTTAGGGGGGAGTTCGCCCCTCCACTTT	CASSLGGSSPLHF
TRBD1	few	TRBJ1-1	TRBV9	TGTGCCAGCAGCGCTGCCCCGGGACAGGGTTCGGCTTTCTTT	CASSAAPGQGSAFF
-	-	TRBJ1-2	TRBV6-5	TGTGCCAGCAGTCCGGGGGGCAGGGGTGACTACACCTTC	CASSPGGRGDYTF
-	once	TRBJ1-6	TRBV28	TGTGCCAGCAGTCCTCCTAGGGGACAAAATTCACCCCTCCACTTT	CASSPPRGQNSPLHF
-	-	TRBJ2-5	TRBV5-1	TGCGCCAGCAGCGGCGGGACTCACCACCAAGAGACCCAGTACTTC	CASSGGTHHQETQYF
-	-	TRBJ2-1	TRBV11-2	TGTGCCAGCAGCGACCGACGGAGGAGCTCCTACAATGAGCAGTTCTTC	CASSDRRRSSYNEQFF
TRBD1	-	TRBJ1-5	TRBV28	TGTGCCAGCAGCCGCCAGGGGGCTAGCAATCAGCCCCAGCATTTT	CASSRQGASNQPQHF
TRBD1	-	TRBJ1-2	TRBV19	TGTGCCAGTAGTACCGGGACAGGGGGCTCAAAACCCCATGGCTACACCTTC	CASSTGTGGSKPHGYTF
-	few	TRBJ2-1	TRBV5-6	TGTGCCAGCAGCTTGTTGAACGCGAGGAATGAGCAGTTCTTC	CASSLLNARNEQFF
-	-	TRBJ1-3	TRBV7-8	TGTGCCAGCAGCCCTTTCCGCGGGGGAAACACCATATATTTT	CASSPFRGGNTIYF
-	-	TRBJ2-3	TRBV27	TGTGCCAGCAGCCACCTGGGAGGAATGGTTCAAGATACGCAGTATTTT	CASSHLGGMVQDTQYF
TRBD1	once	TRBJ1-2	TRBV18	TGTGCCAGCCCACCACAGAAGACAGACAGGGAGCGTGGCTACACCTTC	CASPPQKTDRERGYTF
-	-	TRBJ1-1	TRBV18	TGTGCCAGCTCGCTTCGCCCCCCGGAGGCCCATTCCTTT	CASSLRPPEAHSF
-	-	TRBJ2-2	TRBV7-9	TGTGCCAGCAGCACTAGGTCGTCCCCCCGGAGACGAGGTACCGGGGAGCTGTTTTTT	CASSTRSSPRRRGTGELFF
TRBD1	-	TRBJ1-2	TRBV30	TGTGCCTGCTACCGGGACAGGACATTATCCTATGGCTACACCTTC	CACYRDRTLSYGYTF
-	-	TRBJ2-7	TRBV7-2	TGTGCCAGCAGCTTTCTAGTCAAGTACGAGCAGTACTTC	CASSFLVKYEQYF
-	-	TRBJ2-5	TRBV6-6	TGTGCCAGCACCAGAGGATCAAAAAGTGAGACCCAGTACTTC	CASTRGSKSETQYF
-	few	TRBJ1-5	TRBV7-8	TGTGCCAGTCGGGACATTCATAGCAATCAGCCCCAGCATTTT	CASRDIHSNQPQHF
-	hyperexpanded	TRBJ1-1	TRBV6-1	TGTGCCAGCAGGGGGAGCGCTGAAGCTTTCTTT	CASRGSAEAFF